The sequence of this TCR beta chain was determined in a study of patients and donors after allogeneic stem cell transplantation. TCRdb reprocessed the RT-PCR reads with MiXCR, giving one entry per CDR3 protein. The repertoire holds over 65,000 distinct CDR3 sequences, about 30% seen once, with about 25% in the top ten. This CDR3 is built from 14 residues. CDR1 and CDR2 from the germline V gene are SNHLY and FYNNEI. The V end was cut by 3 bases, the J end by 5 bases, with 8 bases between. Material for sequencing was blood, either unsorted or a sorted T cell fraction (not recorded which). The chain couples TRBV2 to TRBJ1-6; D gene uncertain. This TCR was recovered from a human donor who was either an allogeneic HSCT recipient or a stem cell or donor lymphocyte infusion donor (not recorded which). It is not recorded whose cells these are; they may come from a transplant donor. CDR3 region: CASSELLNNSPLHF. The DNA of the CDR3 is TGTGCCAGCAGTGAGCTACTCAATAATTCACCCCTCCACTTT.